Presented here are 14 T cell receptor beta chains from one specimen sequenced in a study of OX40 agonist ivuxolimab in advanced cancers. The data were produced by immunoSEQ multiplex PCR, yet TCRdb's version contains in-frame clones alone and is incomplete. The table includes 50,000 to 65,000 clones, around 93% detected once. The starting material was CD4+ or CD8+ T cells sorted from blood, obtained in a trial of the OX40 agonist ivuxolimab. Receptors were obtained from an adult with an advanced solid tumor such as melanoma, head and neck, liver or kidney cancer.

The chain couples TRBV5-1 to TRBJ1-1, with no clear D. Trimming left V 2 bases short and J 3 bases short, with 8 bases between. This CDR3 region has 13 residues. Germline loops: CDR1 SGHRS, CDR2 YFSETQ. Here the CDR3 reads CASSLQWDTEAFF. The DNA for the CDR3 is TGCGCCAGCAGCTTACAATGGGACACTGAAGCTTTCTTT.

The genes are TRBV4-1 and TRBJ2-7; 9 positions match TRBD2. V gave up 0 bases and J gave up 4 bases; unmatched junction bases: 10. The CDR3 consists of 17 residues. Germline CDR1 reads MGHRA; CDR2 reads YSYEKL. CDR3 region: CASSQDPERLAVYEQYF. The CDR3, as DNA: TGCGCCAGCAGCCAAGACCCGGAGAGACTAGCGGTTTACGAGCAGTACTTC.

The rearrangement joins TRBV4-1 to TRBJ2-3; no firm D call. Between the trimmed V and J ends, which lost 4 bases and 5 bases, there was a span of 7 bases. The CDR3 is made up of 12 amino acids. Germline V lookup: CDR1 MGHRA, CDR2 YSYEKL. CDR3 sequence: CASSRLGDTQYF. CDR3 sequence (DNA): TGCGCCAGCAGCCGGCTTGGAGATACGCAGTATTTT.

The V call is TRBV4-1, the J call TRBJ2-1; weak D call: TRBD2 (6 bases). Germline-derived CDR1 and CDR2 are MGHRA and YSYEKL. The CDR3 runs to 15 residues. Trimming removed 4 bases at V and 8 bases at J, with 18 bases between. CDR3 in DNA: TGCGCCAGCAGCCCCCTTCCGGGGGTACGAGATGAGCAGTTCTTC. Its protein product is CASSPLPGVRDEQFF.

The chain has TRBV5-5 and TRBJ2-7, with 7 positions matching TRBD1. This CDR3 is 13 amino acids long. With 0 bases clipped from V and 6 bases from J, the junction kept 3 bases outside the gene matches. Per the germline V gene, CDR1 is SGHKS and CDR2 is YYEKEE (reference sequence). The CDR3 protein is CASSLDRGSEQYF. The CDR3 nucleotides read TGTGCCAGCAGCTTGGACAGGGGAAGCGAGCAGTACTTC.

The J gene is TRBJ2-2, the V gene TRBV13; 14 bases match TRBD2. This CDR3 comprises 18 residues. The junction had 1 base not matched to a gene; V was cut back by 0 bases and J by 1 base. Germline V CDR1 and CDR2: PRHDT, FYEKMQ (reference sequence). The CDR3 loop reads CASSLGGLAGGNTGELFF. Written as DNA, the CDR3 is TGTGCCAGCAGCTTAGGTGGACTAGCGGGGGGGAACACCGGGGAGCTGTTTTTT.

The chain recombines TRBV10-2 with TRBJ2-1; TRBD1 agrees at 7 bases. Trimming removed 10 bases from V and 6 bases from J; junction bases left unmatched: 6. Looked up from germline, CDR1 is WSHSY and CDR2 is SAAADI. The CDR3 has 12 amino acids. CDR3 sequence (DNA): TGCGCCACCGGGCAGGGGGTCAATGAGCAGTTCTTC. Translation gives CATGQGVNEQFF.

V gene TRBV29-1 combines with J gene TRBJ2-1; D is possibly TRBD1 (6 bases). V gave up 7 bases and J gave up 2 bases, with 15 bases separating them. In germline, CDR1 is SQVTM, CDR2 ANQGSEA. This CDR3 has 14 residues. The chain's CDR3 is CSDGTPPPYNEQFF. In nucleotides, the CDR3 is TGCAGCGATGGGACACCACCCCCCTACAATGAGCAGTTCTTC.

J is TRBJ2-6 and V is TRBV5-1; 8 bases line up with TRBD1. After removal of 5 bases from V and 0 bases from J, the junction contained 10 bases not matched to a gene. Germline V gene lookup returns CDR1 SGHRS and CDR2 YFSETQ. The CDR3 is 18 amino acids. The CDR3 DNA reads TGCGCCAGCAGAAGGACGACAGGGGAGGCCTCTGGGGCCAACGTCCTGACTTTC. Protein sequence: CASRRTTGEASGANVLTF. Based on the CDR3 plus reference TRBV5-1 and TRBJ2-6, the full variable domain is KAGVTQTPRYLIKTRGQQVTLSCSPISGHRSVSWYQQTPGQGLQFLFEYFSETQRNKGNFPGRFSGRQFSNSRSEMNVSTLELGDSALYLCASRRTTGEASGANVLTFGAGSRLTVL.

The chain employs TRBV27 and TRBJ2-1; TRBD1 or TRBD2 may be the D gene (5 bases each). V shed 3 bases and J shed 5 bases, with 8 bases lying between them. Looked up from germline, CDR1 is MNHEY and CDR2 is SMNVEV (reference sequence). The CDR3 length is 13 residues. In nucleotides, the CDR3 is TGTGCCAGCAGTTTTGGGGGAAACAATGAGCAGTTCTTC. Protein sequence: CASSFGGNNEQFF.

This chain joins TRBV7-9 and TRBJ1-2; 7 nucleotides align to TRBD1. The CDR3 consists of 13 residues. The germline CDR1 and CDR2 sequences are SEHNR and FQNEAQ (reference sequence). Unmatched junction bases numbered 6, after V lost 4 bases and J lost 7 bases. For the CDR3, the DNA is TGTGCCAGCAGCTCAACGGACAGGTTTGGCTACACCTTC. It codes for CASSSTDRFGYTF.

The chain carries TRBV7-3 and TRBJ2-3; a weak D match, TRBD1 (5 bases). Germline CDR1 and CDR2: SGHTA and FQGTGA. Trimming took 2 bases from V and 3 from J, leaving 15 bases between them. The CDR3 length is 16 residues. The CDR3 loop reads CASSLGHATATDTQYF. CDR3 sequence (DNA): TGTGCCAGCAGCTTAGGACACGCTACCGCGACAGATACGCAGTATTTT. Full variable domain (rest looked up from reference TRBV7-3 and TRBJ2-3): GAGVSQTPSNKVTEKGKYVELRCDPISGHTALYWYRQSLGQGPEFLIYFQGTGAADDSGLPNDRFFAVRPEGSVSTLKIQRTERGDSAVYLCASSLGHATATDTQYFGPGTRLTVL.

The chain joins TRBV23-1 to TRBJ1-4, with D tentatively TRBD1 (6 bases). TRBV23-1 is an ORF, with its function uncertain. Trimming left V 2 bases short and J 8 bases short, with 24 bases between. This CDR3 is built from 18 residues. CDR3 nucleotide sequence: TGCGCCAGCAGTCAACCGGAGAGAGCACAGGGTGAGAGGGAAAAACTGTTTTTT. This gives the protein CASSQPERAQGEREKLFF.

The V call is TRBV7-2, the J call TRBJ1-6, with 7 bases fitting TRBD1. The V and J ends lost 1 base and 5 bases, in that order; junction bases with no gene match: 11. This CDR3 has 18 residues. The germline gives CDR1 SGHTA, CDR2 FQGNSA. The CDR3 DNA reads TGTGCCAGCAGCTTAGAATGGAGGGGGCTGTTTAATAATTCACCCCTCCACTTT. Translated, it gives CASSLEWRGLFNNSPLHF.